This T cell receptor beta chain was identified in a study of blood T cells in healthy people across ages. The CDR3 is 16 amino acids. The germline CDR1 and CDR2 sequences are KGHDR and SFDVKD. J lost 4 bases, V lost 9 bases, and 13 bases had no gene match. Each donor was a healthy Caucasian individual from Russia, aged about 6 to 100. Each sample used at least 6 million PBMCs. No fewer than 5.5 micrograms of total RNA were isolated from every sample. This clonotype was seen many times. The second PCR ran 7 to 11 cycles with a sample-barcoded 5' primer and J-beta primers. A tag from a template-switch adaptor with 12 random nucleotides marked each cDNA molecule. MiXCR, run by TCRdb on the 5' RACE reads, gives a single entry per CDR3 protein. The sample gives hundreds of thousands of distinct CDR3 sequences, roughly 49% of which show up once; approximately 32% is in the top ten.

The material sequenced was blood. The chain couples TRBV24-1 to TRBJ2-1; 8 nucleotides line up with TRBD1. The TCR sequence derives from a woman aged 60 to 75 in good health. As DNA, the CDR3 is TGTGCCACCGCGCATGGGGGTCGGACAGGGTACAATGAGCAGTTCTTC. Protein sequence: CATAHGGRTGYNEQFF.